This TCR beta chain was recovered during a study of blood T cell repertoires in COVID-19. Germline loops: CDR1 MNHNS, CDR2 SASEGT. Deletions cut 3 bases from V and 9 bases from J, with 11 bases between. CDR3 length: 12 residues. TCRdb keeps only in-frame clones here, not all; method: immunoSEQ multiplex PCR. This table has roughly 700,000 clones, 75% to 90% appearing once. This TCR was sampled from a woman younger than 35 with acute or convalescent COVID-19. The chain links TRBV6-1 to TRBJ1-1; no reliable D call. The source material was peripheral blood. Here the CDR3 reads CASSEGTAQAFF. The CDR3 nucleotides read TGTGCCAGCAGTGAGGGCACAGCACAAGCTTTCTTT.